The next 18 T cell receptor beta chains were all read from a single sample in a study of OX40 agonist ivuxolimab in advanced cancers. Sequencing used immunoSEQ multiplex PCR; TCRdb keeps in-frame clones, though not all of them. The top ten hold 3.5% to 4% of the sample, which has around 40,000 clones, around 87% seen once. The material sequenced was CD4+ or CD8+ T cells sorted from blood, taken in a trial of the OX40 agonist ivuxolimab. Receptors were obtained from an adult with an advanced solid tumor such as melanoma, head and neck, liver or kidney cancer.

This chain connects TRBV28 to TRBJ2-3, with a weak D call TRBD2 (6 bases). The CDR3 loop spans 15 amino acids. Germline V gene data show CDR1 as MDHEN and CDR2 as SYDVKM. V shed 5 bases and J shed 13 bases, with 25 bases lying between them. The CDR3 reads CASSPRAASETPEYF. The CDR3 DNA is TGTGCCAGCAGTCCTCGGGCTGCTAGCGAGACTCCGGAGTATTTT.

CDR3: CASSQGEGGSGYTF. The DNA for the CDR3 is TGCGCCAGCAGCCAAGGGGAGGGGGGAAGTGGCTACACCTTC. The chain recombines TRBV4-3 with TRBJ1-2, with D perhaps TRBD1 (6 bases). Trimming shortened V by 1 base and J by 7 bases, and 13 bases separated the two germline ends. Germline V lookup: CDR1 LGHNA, CDR2 YSLEER. CDR3 length equals 14 residues.

The gene calls are TRBV29-1 and TRBJ2-4, with D perhaps being TRBD1 or TRBD2 (6 bases each). Germline CDR1 SQVTM, CDR2 ANQGSEA. This CDR3 has 14 amino acids. V shed 6 bases and J shed 6 bases, with 18 bases lying between them. CDR3 DNA sequence: TGCAGCGTCATAGCGGCGGTAGGGGGAAACATTCAGTACTTC. The encoded protein is CSVIAAVGGNIQYF.

V and J are TRBV18 and TRBJ2-3, with a tentative D call TRBD2 (7 bases). The CDR3 loop spans 15 amino acids. Germline V CDR1 and CDR2: KGHSH, LQKENI. With 3 bases removed from V and 2 bases from J, the gap between germline ends came to 12 bases. As DNA, the CDR3 is TGTGCCAGCTCACCTTGGGGGGGCCCCACAGATACGCAGTATTTT. Its protein product is CASSPWGGPTDTQYF.

Only a few counts were recorded for this clone. The chain recombines TRBV7-2 with TRBJ1-2, with D possibly being TRBD1 (6 bases). This CDR3 has 13 amino acids. Per germline, CDR1 SGHTA and CDR2 FQGNSA. Trimming removed 1 base from V and 7 bases from J, with 10 bases in between. The CDR3 DNA is TGTGCCAGCAGCTTAGGGACAGCGGGTGGCTACACCTTC. It specifies CASSLGTAGGYTF.

This clone was observed a few times. This chain links TRBV5-6 with TRBJ2-3, with unresolved D. Germline V gene data show CDR1 as SGHDT and CDR2 as YYEEEE. This CDR3 region has 11 residues. Trimming shortened V by 7 bases and J by 1 base, and 4 bases separated the two germline ends. CDR3 nucleotides: TGTGCCAGCTCGCGCACAGATACGCAGTATTTT. This codes for CASSRTDTQYF.

The chain carries TRBV11-2 and TRBJ1-6; maybe TRBD1 (6 bases). Trimming left V 5 bases short and J 7 bases short, with 12 bases between. The germline V gene has CDR1 SGHAT and CDR2 FQNNGV. The CDR3 has 14 amino acids. CDR3 loop: CASSHTGRNSPLHF. CDR3 bases: TGTGCCAGCAGCCATACAGGGCGGAATTCACCCCTCCACTTT.

This rearrangement joins TRBV9 to TRBJ1-4, with 10 positions matching TRBD1. With V trimmed by 0 bases and J by 8 bases, 4 bases remained unmatched. This CDR3 region has 15 residues. Germline loops: CDR1 SGDLS, CDR2 YYNGEE. The CDR3 protein is CASSVGQGAREKLFF. Here the CDR3 DNA reads TGTGCCAGCAGCGTAGGACAGGGGGCAAGAGAAAAACTGTTTTTT. Combining the CDR3 with reference TRBV9 and TRBJ1-4 gives the whole variable domain DSGVTQTPKHLITATGQRVTLRCSPRSGDLSVYWYQQSLDQGLQFLIQYYNGEERAKGNILERFSAQQFPDLHSELNLSSLELGDSALYFCASSVGQGAREKLFFGSGTQLSVL.

The rearrangement joins TRBV5-4 to TRBJ1-3; D gene unclear. The length of the CDR3 is 12 residues. Germline V gene lookup returns CDR1 SGHNT and CDR2 YYREEE (reference sequence). Deletions cut 4 bases from V and 7 bases from J, with 9 bases between. The CDR3 region has the DNA TGTGCCAGCAGCGAGGCCGGGAACACCATATATTTT. Translation: CASSEAGNTIYF.

The chain uses TRBV5-6 and TRBJ2-4; the D gene is possibly TRBD2 (7 bases). From germline, CDR1 is SGHDT and CDR2 YYEEEE. There are 12 residues in the CDR3. Between the trimmed V and J ends, which lost 7 bases and 7 bases, there was a span of 12 bases. The chain's CDR3 is CASGRGENIQYF. Here the CDR3 DNA reads TGTGCCAGCGGGAGGGGGGAGAACATTCAGTACTTC.

This clone is a singleton in its sample. The chain uses TRBV5-1 and TRBJ2-2; D is perhaps TRBD1 (5 bases). From germline, CDR1 is SGHRS and CDR2 YFSETQ. This CDR3 has 12 residues. V lost 7 bases and J lost 6, with 10 bases in between. CDR3 bases: TGCGCCAGCCACAGGAAGCCCGGGGAGCTGTTTTTT. Translating it yields CASHRKPGELFF.

This clone appeared a single time. The chain recombines TRBV9 with TRBJ2-7, with 9 bases fitting TRBD2. The J segment lost 2 bases and the V segment lost 0 bases, leaving 3 bases of the junction unmatched. The CDR3 covers 15 residues. CDR1 SGDLS and CDR2 YYNGEE come from the germline V gene. CDR3 amino acids: CASSVAAGGPYEQYF. The CDR3 nucleotides read TGTGCCAGCAGCGTAGCGGCGGGAGGGCCCTACGAGCAGTACTTC.

The rearrangement uses TRBV11-1 and TRBJ2-1; D is possibly TRBD1 (6 bases). Trimming removed 4 bases from V and 2 bases from J, with 15 bases in between. The germline V gene has CDR1 SGHAT and CDR2 FQDESV (reference sequence). CDR3 length: 16 amino acids. CDR3 nucleotide sequence: TGTGCCAGCAGCTCACTCCCGGGACATCCCTACAATGAGCAGTTCTTC. Its translation is CASSSLPGHPYNEQFF.

This clone was counted between two and nine times. Other DNA sequences of this sample code for an identical CDR3. The chain links TRBV2 to TRBJ2-7, with D unclear. CDR3 size: 12 residues. Trimming took 4 bases from V and 2 from J, leaving 6 bases between them. Germline V lookup: CDR1 SNHLY, CDR2 FYNNEI. CDR3 region: CASSGQAYEQYF. CDR3 bases: TGTGCCAGCAGTGGGCAGGCCTACGAGCAGTACTTC.

V usage is TRBV5-4 and J usage is TRBJ2-1, with 11 positions matching TRBD2. This CDR3 has 15 residues. The V and J ends lost 0 bases and 5 bases, in that order; junction bases with no gene match: 1. Germline V gene sequence: CDR1 SGHNT, CDR2 YYREEE (reference sequence). CDR3 amino acids: CASSLGGLADNEQFF. The CDR3 DNA sequence: TGTGCCAGCAGCTTGGGGGGACTAGCGGACAATGAGCAGTTCTTC.

This chain connects TRBV28 to TRBJ1-1; possible D gene TRBD1, 5 bases. Germline CDR1 and CDR2: MDHEN and SYDVKM. The CDR3 sequence is 14 residues long. V lost 1 base to trimming and J lost 6 bases, with 12 bases between them. CDR3 DNA sequence: TGTGCCAGCAGTTTATTCACCCGGGGCGCTGAAGCTTTCTTT. As protein: CASSLFTRGAEAFF.

The chain recombines TRBV11-2 with TRBJ2-7; TRBD1 matches 7 bases. V shed 5 bases and J 0 bases; nucleotides not matched to a gene: 7. CDR1 and CDR2 from the germline V gene are SGHAT and FQNNGV. The CDR3 is 15 amino acids. The CDR3, as DNA: TGTGCCAGCAGCGTACCCGGGACAGCCTCCTACGAGCAGTACTTC. This gives the protein CASSVPGTASYEQYF.

The chain has TRBV4-3 and TRBJ2-7; 8 bases are a match to TRBD2. Trimming took 3 bases from V and 1 from J; bases not matched to a gene: 5. Germline CDR1 and CDR2: LGHNA and YSLEER. The CDR3 contains 15 residues. CDR3 amino acids: CASSQVLAGSYEQYF. The CDR3 DNA reads TGCGCCAGCAGCCAGGTTTTAGCGGGGTCCTACGAGCAGTACTTC.